Presented here are 4 T cell receptor beta chains from one specimen sequenced in a study of glioma-infiltrating T cells after dendritic cell vaccination (dated by TCRdb to about 2016). Libraries came from the immunoSEQ multiplex PCR assay. TCRdb mirrors the immuneACCESS table, restricted to in-frame sequences. Some clones are absent from its copies; in checked studies, under half trace to an unresolved V gene, and the reason for the others is unknown. This sample comprises tens of thousands of clones, almost 85% of them detected only once. The ten largest clones represent roughly 2% of the sample. The starting material was blood, obtained before dendritic cell vaccination. These receptors all stem from a human donor with glioblastoma.

This clone is a singleton in its sample. The V gene is TRBV28, the J gene TRBJ1-2; D remains unclear. The CDR3 is made up of 13 amino acids. V was cut by 7 bases and J by 2 bases, with 11 bases left in between. CDR1 and CDR2 (germline): MDHEN, SYDVKM. DNA of the CDR3: TGTGCCAGCATCTCCGGAGTCAACTATGGCTACACCTTC. Translating gives CASISGVNYGYTF.

This clone appeared a few times. The chain uses TRBV5-8 and TRBJ2-1, with 7 positions matching TRBD1. The CDR3 consists of 14 residues. The trim removed 1 base at V and 8 bases at J, leaving 6 bases unmatched. Germline V gene data show CDR1 as SGHTS and CDR2 as YDEGEE. CDR3 sequence reads: CASSLSTGNDEQFF. In DNA form, the CDR3 reads TGTGCCAGCAGCTTGTCGACAGGGAACGATGAGCAGTTCTTC.

This chain links TRBV2 with TRBJ1-5; no clear D gene. The germline V gene has CDR1 SNHLY and CDR2 FYNNEI. CDR3 length equals 13 residues. The V end lost 7 bases, the J end lost 4 bases, and 11 bases lay between the germline ends. The CDR3 region has the DNA TGTGCCAGCACGTTAGGAGGGAATCAGCCCCAGCATTTT. As protein: CASTLGGNQPQHF.

The V call is TRBV4-1, the J call TRBJ2-3; TRBD2 is a possible D gene (5 bases). The CDR3 loop spans 14 amino acids. Germline CDR1 and CDR2: MGHRA and YSYEKL. With 4 bases removed from V and 2 bases from J, the gap between germline ends came to 10 bases. CDR3 in DNA: TGCGCCAGCAGCCGGAGCGGTCCCACAGATACGCAGTATTTT. This translates into CASSRSGPTDTQYF.